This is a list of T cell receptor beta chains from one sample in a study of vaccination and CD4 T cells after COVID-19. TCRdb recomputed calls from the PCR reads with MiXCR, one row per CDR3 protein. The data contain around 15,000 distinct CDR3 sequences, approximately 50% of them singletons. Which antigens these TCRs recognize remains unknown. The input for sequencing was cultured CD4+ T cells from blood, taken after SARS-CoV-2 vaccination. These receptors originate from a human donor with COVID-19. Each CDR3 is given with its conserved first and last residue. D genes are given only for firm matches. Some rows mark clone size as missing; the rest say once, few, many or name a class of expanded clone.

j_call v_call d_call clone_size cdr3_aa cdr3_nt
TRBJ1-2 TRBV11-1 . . CASSSLGGAGYGYTF TGTGCCAGCAGTTCTCTCGGGGGCGCAGGCTATGGCTACACCTTC
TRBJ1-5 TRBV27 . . CASSSPGAGNQPQHF TGTGCCAGCAGTTCACCAGGGGCTGGCAATCAGCCCCAGCATTTT
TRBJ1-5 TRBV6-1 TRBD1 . CASNSDRGGQPQHF TGTGCCAGCAATTCAGACAGGGGTGGTCAGCCCCAGCATTTT
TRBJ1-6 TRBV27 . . CASSFRQLSSYNSPLHF TGTGCCAGCAGTTTTCGACAGCTAAGCTCCTATAATTCACCCCTCCACTTT
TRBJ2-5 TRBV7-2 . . CASRRAGLQTQYF TGTGCCAGCAGGAGAGCAGGGCTGCAGACCCAGTACTTC
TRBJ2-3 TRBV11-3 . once CASSRGAYTQYF TGTGCCAGCAGCCGGGGTGCGTATACGCAGTATTTT
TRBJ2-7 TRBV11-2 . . CASSHFRDPAYEQYF TGTGCCAGCAGCCATTTCCGGGACCCCGCATACGAGCAGTACTTC
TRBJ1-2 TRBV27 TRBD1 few CASRRQGSDYGYTF TGTGCCAGCAGAAGACAGGGGAGTGACTATGGCTACACCTTC
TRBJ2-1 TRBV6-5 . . CASSYSVSSYNEQFF TGTGCCAGCAGTTACTCCGTAAGCTCCTACAATGAGCAGTTCTTC
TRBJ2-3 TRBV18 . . CASSPKADTQYF TGTGCCAGCTCACCCAAGGCAGATACGCAGTATTTT
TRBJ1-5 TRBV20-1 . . CSARVRGNSNQPQHF TGCAGTGCTAGGGTACGGGGTAATAGCAATCAGCCCCAGCATTTT
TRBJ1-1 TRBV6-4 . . CASSDSFPGRNTEAFF TGTGCCAGCAGTGACTCGTTCCCGGGGAGGAACACTGAAGCTTTCTTT
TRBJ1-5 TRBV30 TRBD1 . CAWSVQGTGGRQPQHF TGTGCCTGGAGTGTACAAGGGACAGGGGGCCGACAGCCCCAGCATTTT
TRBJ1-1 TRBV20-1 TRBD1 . CSARAVQGQGVNTEAFF TGCAGTGCTAGAGCAGTTCAAGGACAGGGGGTGAACACTGAAGCTTTCTTT
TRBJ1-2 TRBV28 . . CASSLQGPPLRGYTF TGTGCCAGCAGTTTACAGGGGCCCCCTTTGAGGGGCTACACCTTC
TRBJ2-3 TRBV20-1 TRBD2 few CSARGTSGEGDTQYF TGCAGTGCCAGAGGGACTAGCGGTGAGGGGGATACGCAGTATTTT
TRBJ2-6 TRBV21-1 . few CASRSPSGANVLTF TGTGCTAGCCGATCTCCCTCTGGGGCCAACGTCCTGACTTTC
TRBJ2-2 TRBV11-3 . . CASSLAGRRDPTGELFF TGTGCCAGCAGCTTAGCTGGGAGGCGGGACCCCACCGGGGAGCTGTTTTTT
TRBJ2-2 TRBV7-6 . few CASSLGGGNTGELFF TGTGCCAGCAGCTTAGGGGGGGGCAACACCGGGGAGCTGTTTTTT
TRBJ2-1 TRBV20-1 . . CSASGLEQFF TGCAGTGCTAGTGGATTAGAGCAGTTCTTC
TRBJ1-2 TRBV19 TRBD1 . CASTRQGYYGYTF TGTGCCAGTACCAGACAGGGGTACTATGGCTACACCTTC
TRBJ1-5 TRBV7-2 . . CASSVGDARNQPQHF TGTGCCAGCAGCGTAGGGGACGCCCGCAATCAGCCCCAGCATTTT
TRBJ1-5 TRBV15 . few CATSGNQGRQPQHF TGTGCCACCAGCGGCAACCAGGGCCGTCAGCCCCAGCATTTT
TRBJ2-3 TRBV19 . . CASSPDRRMTDTQYF TGTGCCAGTAGCCCCGATAGAAGAATGACAGATACGCAGTATTTT
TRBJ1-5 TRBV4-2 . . CASSQDSFGNQPQHF TGTGCCAGCAGCCAAGATAGTTTCGGGAATCAGCCCCAGCATTTT
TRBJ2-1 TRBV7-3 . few CASSLRDAHIHNEQFF TGTGCCAGCAGCTTACGGGACGCCCATATCCACAATGAGCAGTTCTTC
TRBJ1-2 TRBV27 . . CASSSRGLYGYTF TGTGCCAGCAGTTCCCGGGGCCTCTATGGCTACACCTTC
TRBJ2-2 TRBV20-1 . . CSAREGGNTGELFF TGCAGTGCTAGGGAGGGAGGGAACACCGGGGAGCTGTTTTTT
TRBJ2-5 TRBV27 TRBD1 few CASSERKGQGGTQYF TGTGCCAGCAGCGAAAGGAAAGGACAGGGAGGGACCCAGTACTTC
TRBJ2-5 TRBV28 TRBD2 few CASSLAGGPEETQYF TGTGCCAGCAGTTTAGCGGGGGGGCCGGAGGAGACCCAGTACTTC
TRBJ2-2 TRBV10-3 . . CAISPAPNTGELFF TGTGCCATCAGCCCGGCCCCGAACACCGGGGAGCTGTTTTTT
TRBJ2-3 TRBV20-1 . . CSPKRGGTDTQYF TGCAGTCCAAAGAGGGGGGGTACAGATACGCAGTATTTT
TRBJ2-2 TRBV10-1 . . CASRDREEDGELFF TGCGCCAGCAGGGATAGAGAGGAGGACGGGGAGCTGTTTTTT
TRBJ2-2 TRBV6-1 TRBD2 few CASRHTAAGGGGELFF TGTGCCAGCAGACATACCGCGGCGGGGGGCGGCGGGGAGCTGTTTTTT
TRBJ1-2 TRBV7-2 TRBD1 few CASSKGTVGYGYTF TGTGCCAGCAGCAAAGGGACAGTTGGCTATGGCTACACCTTC
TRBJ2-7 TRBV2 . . CASSRESYEQYF TGTGCCAGCAGTCGAGAATCCTACGAGCAGTACTTC
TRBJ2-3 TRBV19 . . CATSRAGTSTDTQYF TGTGCCACCTCAAGGGCAGGAACTAGCACAGATACGCAGTATTTT
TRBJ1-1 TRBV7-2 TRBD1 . CASSFDRGYAFF TGTGCCAGCAGCTTTGACAGGGGGTATGCTTTCTTT